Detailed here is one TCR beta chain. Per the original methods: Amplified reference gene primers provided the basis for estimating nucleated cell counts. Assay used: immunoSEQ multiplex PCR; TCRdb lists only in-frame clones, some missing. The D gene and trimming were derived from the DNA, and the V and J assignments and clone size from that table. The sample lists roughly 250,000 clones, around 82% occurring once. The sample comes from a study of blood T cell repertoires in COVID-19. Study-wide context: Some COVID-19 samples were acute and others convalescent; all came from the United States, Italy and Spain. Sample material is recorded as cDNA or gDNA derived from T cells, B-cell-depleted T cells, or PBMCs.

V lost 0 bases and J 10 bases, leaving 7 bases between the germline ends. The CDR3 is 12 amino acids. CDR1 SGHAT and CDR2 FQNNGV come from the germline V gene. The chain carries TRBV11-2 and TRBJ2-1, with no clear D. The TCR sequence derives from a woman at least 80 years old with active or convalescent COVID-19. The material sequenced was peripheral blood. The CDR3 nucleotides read TGTGCCAGCAGCTTAGAGACTCAAGAGCAGTTCTTC. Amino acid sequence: CASSLETQEQFF.